This entry lists 2 T cell receptor beta chains sequenced from one sample in a study of blood T cell repertoires in COVID-19. Assay: immunoSEQ multiplex PCR; the TCRdb copy retains only in-frame clones and omits some. The table has about 80,000 clones, around 80% seen once. The material sequenced was peripheral blood. The source of these receptors is a man in his sixties with active or convalescent COVID-19.

This clone was counted a single time. The V and J genes are TRBV4-1 and TRBJ1-2, with unresolved D. Trimming removed 2 bases from V and 5 bases from J, with 12 bases in between. Germline loops: CDR1 MGHRA, CDR2 YSYEKL. The CDR3 covers 14 residues. The CDR3 DNA reads as TGCGCCAGCAGCCAAACCCAGGAAGGATATGGCTACACCTTC. It translates to CASSQTQEGYGYTF.

The chain is built from TRBV30 and TRBJ1-2; D might be TRBD1 (5 bases). Germline V gene sequence: CDR1 GTSNPN, CDR2 SVGIG (reference sequence). V gave up 3 bases and J gave up 6 bases, with 14 bases separating them. The CDR3 is 13 residues long. The CDR3 loop reads CAWSGGEGNGYTF. DNA of the CDR3: TGTGCCTGGAGCGGGGGGGAAGGTAATGGCTACACCTTC.